This passage covers 32 T cell receptor beta chains from one sample sequenced in a study of CD8+CD57+ T cells in acquired aplastic anemia. The patients chosen for sequencing had shown expansion of CD8+CD57+ cells (detected by flow cytometry). Researchers used genomic DNA as the template to profile TCR beta VDJ and CDR3. MiXCR, applied by TCRdb to the reads, yields one record per CDR3 protein. Found here are about 150,000 distinct CDR3 sequences, about 50% of them singletons; the top ten hold around 12%. The sequenced sample was sorted CD4+, CD8+, or CD8+CD57+ T cells (not recorded which) from PBMCs. These TCRs come from a human donor with aplastic anemia.

Remarks on this clonotype: This may come from a read error, since a much larger clone is one base off. The V and J genes are TRBV5-5 and TRBJ1-4; D possibly corresponds to TRBD1 (5 bases). Germline assignment: CDR1 SGHKS and CDR2 YYEKEE (reference sequence). CDR3 length equals 16 residues. The V end was cut by 0 bases, the J end by 3 bases, with 12 bases between. CDR3 DNA: TGTGCCAGCAGCTTGGGGTGGACAATCGCTAATGAAAAACTGTTTTTT. Amino acids: CASSLGWTIANEKLFF.

The rearrangement joins TRBV7-9 to TRBJ2-5, with D maybe TRBD1 (6 bases). V lost 3 bases, J lost 2 bases, and 13 bases lay in between. The CDR3 has 15 residues. Germline values: CDR1 SEHNR, CDR2 FQNEAQ (reference sequence). The CDR3 DNA reads as TGTGCCAGCAGCTTTCCTGGACAGAGACAAGAGACCCAGTACTTC. It specifies CASSFPGQRQETQYF.

This clonotype was seen repeatedly, ten times or more. The genes are TRBV7-6 and TRBJ2-3, with 11 bases matching TRBD2. V was clipped by 5 bases and J by 2 bases; unmatched bases: 9. From germline, CDR1 is SGHVS and CDR2 FNYEAQ. The CDR3 sequence is 17 residues long. CDR3 in amino acids: CASSTSGTSGLTDTQYF. The CDR3 bases are TGTGCCAGCAGCACTTCCGGGACTAGCGGACTCACAGATACGCAGTATTTT.

The sample holds many counts of this clonotype. This chain connects TRBV12-3 or TRBV12-4 to TRBJ2-1; D could derive from TRBD1 or TRBD2 (5 bases each). This CDR3 has 18 residues. The V end was cut by 2 bases, the J end by 8 bases, with 25 bases between. CDR3 in amino acids: CASSLRISGPTPLDEQFF. The CDR3 coding sequence is TGTGCCAGCAGTTTACGAATCTCGGGGCCCACGCCCCTAGATGAGCAGTTCTTC.

This clonotype was detected only a few times. V gene TRBV2 combines with J gene TRBJ1-1; D may be TRBD1 (5 bases). Trimming removed 6 bases at V and 1 base at J, with 9 bases between. CDR3 length: 13 residues. In germline, CDR1 is SNHLY, CDR2 FYNNEI. CDR3 sequence: CASSSDRNTEAFF. The DNA for the CDR3 is TGTGCCAGCAGCAGCGACAGGAACACTGAAGCTTTCTTT.

The genes are TRBV10-1 and TRBJ2-5; tentatively, D is TRBD2 (8 bases). This CDR3 spans 16 amino acids. Trimming removed 2 bases from V and 5 bases from J, with 18 bases in between. Germline CDR1 and CDR2: WNHNN and SYGVQD (reference sequence). This CDR3 reads CASSEVAGTERETQYF. In DNA, the CDR3 is TGCGCCAGCAGTGAGGTAGCGGGGACAGAAAGGGAGACCCAGTACTTC.

The chain recombines TRBV2 with TRBJ1-1; D is ambiguous. V lost 7 bases to trimming and J lost 8 bases, with 20 bases between them. Germline CDR1 and CDR2: SNHLY and FYNNEI. The CDR3 is 14 amino acids. Here the CDR3 reads CASINTERDTEAFF. DNA of the CDR3: TGTGCCAGCATTAACACTGAGAGGGATACCGAAGCTTTCTTT.

The sample holds many counts of this clonotype. The V and J genes are TRBV5-1 and TRBJ2-7; the match to TRBD1 covers 7 bases. The length of the CDR3 is 14 residues. From germline, CDR1 is SGHRS and CDR2 YFSETQ. The ends lost 4 bases at V and 3 bases at J; junction bases unmatched: 7. This CDR3 is CASSGGQNYYEQYF. In DNA form, the CDR3 reads TGCGCCAGCAGCGGGGGACAGAACTACTACGAGCAGTACTTC.

This clonotype was seen at least ten times. V is TRBV5-1 and J is TRBJ1-3; D is uncertain. The ends were cut back, 4 bases at V and 0 bases at J, with 14 bases in the middle. Germline V gene sequence: CDR1 SGHRS, CDR2 YFSETQ. This CDR3 has 16 amino acids. The CDR3 nucleotides read TGCGCCAGCAGCCCCCGGGGTGTTAGCTCTGGAAACACCATATATTTT. Translation: CASSPRGVSSGNTIYF.

The rearrangement links TRBV15 to TRBJ1-1, with a weak D call TRBD1 (5 bases). The germline CDR1 and CDR2 sequences are LNHNV and YYDKDF (reference sequence). Trimming pared 3 bases from V and 6 bases from J, leaving 11 bases between. CDR3 length equals 13 residues. The CDR3 protein is CATSRMTDAEAFF. CDR3 coding DNA: TGTGCCACCAGCAGGATGACAGACGCTGAAGCTTTCTTT.

Remarks on this clonotype: The junction and the germline gene differ at one end; a read error may be behind it. The chain uses TRBV14 and TRBJ1-2; D not resolved. Germline values: CDR1 SGHDN, CDR2 FVKESK. This CDR3 is 15 amino acids long. The CDR3 is CASSRTSGVNYGYTF. CDR3 nucleotide sequence: TGCGCCAGCAGCCGTACCTCGGGAGTCAACTATGGCTACACCTTC. The full variable domain, with the rest looked up from reference TRBV14 and TRBJ1-2, is EAGVTQFPSHSVIEKGQTVTLRCDPISGHDNLYWYRRVMGKEIKFLLHFVKESKQDESGMPNNRFLAERTGGTYSTLKVQPAELEDSGVYFCASSRTSGVNYGYTFGSGTRLTVV.

The CDR3 spells CASSSTADTQYF. In DNA form, the CDR3 reads TGTGCCAGCAGCTCCACAGCGGATACGCAGTATTTT. The V gene is TRBV7-9, the J gene TRBJ2-3, with D unresolved. V dropped 4 bases and J dropped 6 bases, with 8 bases sitting between them. The germline CDR1 and CDR2 sequences are SEHNR and FQNEAQ (reference sequence). This CDR3 is built from 12 residues. The whole variable domain, remainder taken from reference TRBV7-9 and TRBJ2-3, is DTGVSQNPRHKITKRGQNVTFRCDPISEHNRLYWYRQTLGQGPEFLTYFQNEAQLEKSRLLSDRFSAERPKGSFSTLEIQRTEQGDSAMYLCASSSTADTQYFGPGTRLTVL.

This clonotype was seen repeatedly, ten times or more. Written as DNA, the CDR3 is TGTGCCAGCAGTTATCCTTTTAACAGGGAGAGGGAGACCCAGTACTTC. It translates to CASSYPFNRERETQYF. The V gene is TRBV6-2 or TRBV6-3, the J gene TRBJ2-5; maybe TRBD1 (6 bases). V lost 3 bases and J 5 bases, leaving 19 bases between the germline ends. Looked up from germline, CDR1 is MNHEY and CDR2 is SVGEGT. This CDR3 has 16 amino acids.

The genes are TRBV4-1 and TRBJ1-1, with D perhaps matching TRBD1 (6 bases). The CDR3 length is 15 residues. The V gene lost 0 bases and the J gene lost 6 bases, with 14 bases spanning the gap. Germline lookup yields CDR1 MGHRA and CDR2 YSYEKL. DNA for the CDR3: TGCGCCAGCAGCCAAGACGCGCGGGGGCTGGCTGAAGCTTTCTTT. Residues: CASSQDARGLAEAFF.

V gene TRBV25-1 combines with J gene TRBJ2-7; 8 nucleotides match TRBD1. CDR3 length equals 14 residues. Germline CDR1 is MGHDK and CDR2 is SYGVNS. The V and J ends lost 3 bases and 3 bases, in that order; junction bases with no gene match: 4. CDR3 amino acids: CASSERTGNYEQYF. The CDR3 nucleotides are TGTGCCAGCAGTGAGAGGACAGGGAACTACGAGCAGTACTTC.

The chain links TRBV20-1 to TRBJ2-3, with 11 bases identical to TRBD2. V trimming: 2 bases; J trimming: 0 bases; junction bases outside the gene matches: 4. CDR1 and CDR2 from the germline V gene are DFQATT and SNEGSKA (reference sequence). The CDR3 consists of 16 residues. CDR3 region: CSARRLAGGSTDTQYF. The CDR3 DNA reads TGCAGTGCTAGACGCCTAGCGGGAGGAAGCACAGATACGCAGTATTTT.

This chain uses TRBV29-1 with TRBJ1-1; tentatively, D is TRBD1 (5 bases). Germline V gives CDR1 SQVTM, CDR2 ANQGSEA. This CDR3 is 13 amino acids long. V was shortened by 7 bases and J by 8 bases, with 20 bases between the two germline ends. DNA of the CDR3: TGCAGCGCAGACCGACCTACTCGGGGGGAAGCTTTCTTT. As protein: CSADRPTRGEAFF.

The chain couples TRBV2 to TRBJ1-5, with 8 bases lining up with TRBD1. CDR1 is SNHLY and CDR2 is FYNNEI in the germline V gene. This CDR3 is 17 amino acids long. Trimming took 5 bases from V and 5 from J; bases not matched to a gene: 14. The chain's CDR3 is CASSNAGSGTGHQPQHF. In DNA form, the CDR3 reads TGTGCCAGCAGTAATGCCGGTTCGGGGACAGGACATCAGCCCCAGCATTTT.

The chain combines TRBV19 with TRBJ2-5; 14 positions agree with TRBD2. The CDR3 is made up of 14 amino acids. Germline V lookup: CDR1 LNHDA, CDR2 SQIVND (reference sequence). The trim removed 10 bases at V and 4 bases at J, leaving 5 bases unmatched. The CDR3: CATRLAGGPETQYF. The CDR3 DNA sequence: TGTGCCACCCGACTAGCGGGGGGGCCAGAGACCCAGTACTTC. The whole variable domain, remainder taken from reference TRBV19 and TRBJ2-5, is DGGITQSPKYLFRKEGQNVTLSCEQNLNHDAMYWYRQDPGQGLRLIYYSQIVNDFQKGDIAEGYSVSREKKESFPLTVTSAQKNPTAFYLCATRLAGGPETQYFGPGTRLLVL.

This clonotype is categorized as medium-sized. This chain connects TRBV7-9 to TRBJ2-7; 7 nucleotides agree with TRBD1. There are 16 residues in the CDR3. CDR1 SEHNR and CDR2 FQNEAQ come from the germline V gene (reference sequence). V lost 5 bases and J lost 3; bases outside the gene matches: 13. The DNA for the CDR3 is TGTGCCAGCAGCGTAACCTACAGGGGAAACAGCTACGAGCAGTACTTC. Translation gives CASSVTYRGNSYEQYF.

The CDR3 DNA reads as TGCGCCAGCAGTGAGTCGACTCAGCCCGCTACGCAGTATTTT. Translation gives CASSESTQPATQYF. The chain combines TRBV10-2 with TRBJ2-3; unclear D gene. The CDR3 contains 14 residues. The V gene's germline CDR1 is WSHSY and CDR2 SAAADI. Trimming removed 0 bases at V and 8 bases at J, with 12 bases between.

Turning to this clonotype: One end of the junction does not line up with germline, which may come from a read error. The J gene is TRBJ1-1, the V gene TRBV2, with D unclear. CDR3 length equals 14 residues. Looked up from germline, CDR1 is SNHLY and CDR2 is FYNNEI. The CDR3 loop is CASSVEALNTEAFF. As DNA, the CDR3 is TGTGCCAGCAGTGTTGAAGCATTGAACACTGAAGCCTTCTTT.

This sequence joins TRBV2 and TRBJ1-1; D is perhaps TRBD1 (5 bases). CDR1 SNHLY and CDR2 FYNNEI come from the germline V gene. The germline V and J ends were trimmed by 5 bases and 4 bases, with 14 bases remaining between them. This CDR3 spans 14 amino acids. The CDR3 nucleotides read TGTGCCAGCAGTCCTAGCGGGGGGTTCACTGAAGCTTTCTTT. Amino acid sequence: CASSPSGGFTEAFF. The whole variable domain, remainder taken from reference TRBV2 and TRBJ1-1, is EPEVTQTPSHQVTQMGQEVILRCVPISNHLYFYWYRQILGQKVEFLVSFYNNEISEKSEIFDDQFSVERPDGSNFTLKIRSTKLEDSAMYFCASSPSGGFTEAFFGQGTRLTVV.

J is TRBJ2-7 and V is TRBV7-9, with D maybe TRBD1 (6 bases). The CDR3 loop spans 12 amino acids. Germline V gene lookup returns CDR1 SEHNR and CDR2 FQNEAQ (reference sequence). Trimming removed 3 bases from V and 6 bases from J, with 9 bases in between. CDR3 in DNA: TGTGCCAGCAGCTTCGGCAGGGGCGAGCAGTACTTC. It codes for CASSFGRGEQYF. The whole variable domain, remainder taken from reference TRBV7-9 and TRBJ2-7, is DTGVSQNPRHKITKRGQNVTFRCDPISEHNRLYWYRQTLGQGPEFLTYFQNEAQLEKSRLLSDRFSAERPKGSFSTLEIQRTEQGDSAMYLCASSFGRGEQYFGPGTRLTVT.

This chain uses TRBV5-1 with TRBJ2-1; D is unclear. In germline, CDR1 is SGHRS, CDR2 YFSETQ. V gave up 8 bases and J gave up 4 bases, with 1 base separating them. This CDR3 contains 9 residues. The CDR3: CARYNEQFF. Here the CDR3 DNA reads TGCGCCAGATACAATGAGCAGTTCTTC.

This clonotype was detected ten times or more. This chain joins TRBV10-3 and TRBJ2-4; tentatively, D is TRBD1 (6 bases). The CDR3 consists of 14 residues. Germline V gene data show CDR1 as ENHRY and CDR2 as SYGVKD. Trimming stripped 3 bases from V and 5 bases from J, with 11 bases between. CDR3 loop: CAISEGNRENIQYF. DNA for the CDR3: TGTGCCATCAGTGAAGGGAACAGGGAAAACATTCAGTACTTC.

This clonotype was observed a handful of times. V gene TRBV7-2 combines with J gene TRBJ1-2, with TRBD1 as a possible D gene (5 bases). CDR3 length equals 12 residues. CDR1 is SGHTA, CDR2 FQGNSA, per germline. V lost 3 bases and J lost 6, with 8 bases in between. The CDR3 sequence is CASSLAGNGYTF. The DNA for the CDR3 is TGTGCCAGCAGCTTGGCAGGGAATGGCTACACCTTC.

Worth noting for this clonotype: Since a much larger clone is just one base distant, this may be a read error. CDR3 DNA: TGTGCCAGCAGGGACCCGACGCCGAACCTGGGAATGGGCTATGGCTACACCTTC. Translation: CASRDPTPNLGMGYGYTF. J is TRBJ1-2 and V is TRBV13, with unresolved D. Trimming stripped 6 bases from V and 4 bases from J, with 27 bases between. There are 18 residues in the CDR3. CDR1 is PRHDT, CDR2 FYEKMQ, per germline (reference sequence).

This clonotype was found many times. The V gene is TRBV7-9, the J gene TRBJ2-1; TRBD2 agrees at 7 bases. The CDR3 is 17 amino acids. The germline V gene encodes CDR1 SEHNR and CDR2 FQNEAQ (reference sequence). V gave up 4 bases and J gave up 8 bases; unmatched junction bases: 17. The CDR3: CASSSPPYGGGNYEQFF. DNA of the CDR3: TGTGCCAGCAGCTCACCCCCCTACGGCGGGGGAAACTATGAGCAGTTCTTC.

This clonotype was seen more than once but under ten times. The rearrangement joins TRBV27 to TRBJ2-1, with 11 bases fitting TRBD2. The V gene end was trimmed by 2 bases and the J gene end by 7 bases; junction bases not matched to a gene: 4. The CDR3 is 15 residues long. The germline CDR1 and CDR2 sequences are MNHEY and SMNVEV (reference sequence). CDR3 nucleotide sequence: TGTGCCAGCAGTTTAGGCCTAGCGGGGGGTAATGAGCAGTTCTTC. Its protein is CASSLGLAGGNEQFF.

The rearrangement links TRBV7-6 to TRBJ1-2; tentatively, D is TRBD1 (5 bases). Trimming took 3 bases from V and 11 from J, leaving 13 bases between them. Germline V gene data show CDR1 as SGHVS and CDR2 as FNYEAQ. This CDR3 is built from 12 residues. CDR3 protein: CASSLDNLQYTF. CDR3 DNA: TGTGCCAGCAGCTTGGACAACCTACAGTACACCTTC.

The V call is TRBV7-9, the J call TRBJ2-5; no reliable D call. The V end lost 6 bases, the J end lost 4 bases, and 12 bases lay between the germline ends. This CDR3 spans 13 amino acids. Germline-derived CDR1 and CDR2 are SEHNR and FQNEAQ (reference sequence). The CDR3 reads CASSRQTSETQYF. The DNA of the CDR3 is TGTGCCAGCAGTCGTCAAACATCAGAGACCCAGTACTTC. Combining the CDR3 with reference TRBV7-9 and TRBJ2-5 gives the whole variable domain DTGVSQNPRHKITKRGQNVTFRCDPISEHNRLYWYRQTLGQGPEFLTYFQNEAQLEKSRLLSDRFSAERPKGSFSTLEIQRTEQGDSAMYLCASSRQTSETQYFGPGTRLLVL.